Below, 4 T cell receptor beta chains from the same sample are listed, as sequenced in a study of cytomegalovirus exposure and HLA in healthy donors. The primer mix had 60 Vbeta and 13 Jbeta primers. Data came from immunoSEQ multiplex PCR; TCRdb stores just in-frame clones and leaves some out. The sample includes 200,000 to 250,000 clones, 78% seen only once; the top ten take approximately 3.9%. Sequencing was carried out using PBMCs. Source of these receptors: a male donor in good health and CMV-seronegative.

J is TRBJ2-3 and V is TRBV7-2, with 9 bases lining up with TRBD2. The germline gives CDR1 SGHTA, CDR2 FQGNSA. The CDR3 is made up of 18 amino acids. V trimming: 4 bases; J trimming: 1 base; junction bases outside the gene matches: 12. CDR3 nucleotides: TGTGCCAGCAGCTCCCAGCCGCCCCGACTAGCGGGCACAGATACGCAGTATTTT. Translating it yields CASSSQPPRLAGTDTQYF.

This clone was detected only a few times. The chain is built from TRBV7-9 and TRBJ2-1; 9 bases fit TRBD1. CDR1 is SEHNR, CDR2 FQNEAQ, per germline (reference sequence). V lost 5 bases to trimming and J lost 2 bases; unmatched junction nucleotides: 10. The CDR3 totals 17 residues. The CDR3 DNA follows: TGTGCCAGCAGCGCCGAGGACAGGGGAGGCCCCTACAATGAGCAGTTCTTC. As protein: CASSAEDRGGPYNEQFF.

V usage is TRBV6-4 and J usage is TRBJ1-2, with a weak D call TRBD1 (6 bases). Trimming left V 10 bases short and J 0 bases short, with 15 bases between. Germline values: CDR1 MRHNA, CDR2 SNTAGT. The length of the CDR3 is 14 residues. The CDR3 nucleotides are TGTGCCAACCCACAGGGCGTGCCTAACTATGGCTACACCTTC. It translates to CANPQGVPNYGYTF.

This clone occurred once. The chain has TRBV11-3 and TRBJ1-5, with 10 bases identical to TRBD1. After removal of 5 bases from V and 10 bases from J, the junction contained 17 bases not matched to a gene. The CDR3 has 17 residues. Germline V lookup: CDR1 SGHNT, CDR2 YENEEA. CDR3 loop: CASSPDHGGTGAHPQHF. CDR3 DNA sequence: TGTGCCAGCAGCCCGGACCACGGTGGGACAGGGGCTCACCCCCAGCATTTT.